This TCR beta chain is from a study of tumor and adjacent non-tumor tissue in lung cancer. With regard to this clonotype: Its antigen is unknown. One end of the junction does not line up with germline, which may come from a read error.

TCRbeta libraries were built with three rounds of nested PCR, modified from ARM-PCR. TCRdb processed the multiplex PCR reads anew with MiXCR; each CDR3 protein has one entry. The sample yields 120,000 or so distinct CDR3 sequences, about 80% seen once. The CDR3 has 16 amino acids. In germline, CDR1 is MNHNY, CDR2 SVGAGI (reference sequence). Notes on the study in general: Significantly higher TCR diversity was found in tumor than normal lung.

The template was RNA from unsorted bulk tissue. Input material: lung tumor tissue. This TCR was recovered from a man between 65 and 80 years old with non-small cell lung cancer. The chain recombines TRBV6-6 with TRBJ1-5; D uncertain. CDR3 amino acids: CVSSPEPLGFIQPQDF. The CDR3 region has the DNA TGTGTCAGCAGTCCAGAGCCTTTAGGGTTTATTCAGCCCCAGGATTTT.